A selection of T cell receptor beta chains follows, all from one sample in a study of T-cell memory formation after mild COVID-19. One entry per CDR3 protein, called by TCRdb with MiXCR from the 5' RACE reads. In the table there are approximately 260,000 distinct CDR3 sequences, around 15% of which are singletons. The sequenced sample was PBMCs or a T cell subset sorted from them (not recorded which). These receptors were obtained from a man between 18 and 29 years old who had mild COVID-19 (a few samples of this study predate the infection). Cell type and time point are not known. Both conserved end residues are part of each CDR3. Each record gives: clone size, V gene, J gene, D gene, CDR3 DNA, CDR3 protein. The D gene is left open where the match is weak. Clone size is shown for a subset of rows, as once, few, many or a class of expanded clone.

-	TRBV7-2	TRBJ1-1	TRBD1	TGTGCCAGCAGCCGACCCGGGACAGGGGGTAGAGGCACTGAAGCTTTCTTT	CASSRPGTGGRGTEAFF
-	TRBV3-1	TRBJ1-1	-	TGTGCCAGCAGCCACGGGACCGGCTACACTGAAGCTTTCTTT	CASSHGTGYTEAFF
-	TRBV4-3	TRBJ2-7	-	TGCGCCAGCAGCCAAGATACCAGGGCCCTCTACGAGCAGTACTTC	CASSQDTRALYEQYF
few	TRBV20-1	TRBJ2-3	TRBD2	TGCAGTGCCCCGGGCGCTAGCGGGGGGGCAACAGATACGCAGTATTTT	CSAPGASGGATDTQYF
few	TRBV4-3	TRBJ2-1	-	TGCGCCAGCAGCCAAGATCCGAGGGGGACGAGCTCCTACAATGAGCAGTTCTTC	CASSQDPRGTSSYNEQFF
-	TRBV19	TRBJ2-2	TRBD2	TGTGCCAGTAAATCGCGGGGGTCAACCGGGGAGCTGTTTTTT	CASKSRGSTGELFF
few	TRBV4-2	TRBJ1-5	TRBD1	TGTGCCAGCAGCCAGGGGACAGGTAGCAATCAGCCCCAGCATTTT	CASSQGTGSNQPQHF
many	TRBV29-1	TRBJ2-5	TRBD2	TGCAGCGTTGAAGGAGGGCGGGGGGACCAAGAGACCCAGTACTTC	CSVEGGRGDQETQYF
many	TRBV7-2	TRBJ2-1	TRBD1	TGTGCCAGCAGCTTAATGAGATTTCCAGGGGGCGCCTACAATGAGCAGTTCTTC	CASSLMRFPGGAYNEQFF
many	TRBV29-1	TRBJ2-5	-	TGCAGCGGGGCCTTGACGGAAGAGACCCAGTACTTC	CSGALTEETQYF
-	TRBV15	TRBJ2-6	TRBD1	TGTGCCACCGGCCCCGACAGGGCGGGTGGGGCCAACGTCCTGACTTTC	CATGPDRAGGANVLTF
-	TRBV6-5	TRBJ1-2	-	TGTGCCAGCACCGCAGGTCGATCTAACTATGGCTACACCTTC	CASTAGRSNYGYTF
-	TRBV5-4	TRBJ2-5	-	TGTGCCAGCAGCTTAGGCTGGCGAGAGACCCAGTACTTC	CASSLGWRETQYF
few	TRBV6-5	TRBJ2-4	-	TGTGCCAGCAGTTACTCGACAAAAGCCAAAAACATTCAGTACTTC	CASSYSTKAKNIQYF
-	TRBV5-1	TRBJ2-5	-	TGCGCCAGCAGAAGTGACACAGAGACCCAGTACTTC	CASRSDTETQYF
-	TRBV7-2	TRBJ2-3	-	TGTGCCAGCAGCTTAGACTCTTATCGAGCCACAGATACGCAGTATTTT	CASSLDSYRATDTQYF
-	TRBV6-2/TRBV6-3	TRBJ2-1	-	TGTGCCAGCAGTTATCGGCTACCGACCATATACAATGAGCAGTTCTTC	CASSYRLPTIYNEQFF
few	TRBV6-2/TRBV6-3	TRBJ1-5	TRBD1	TGTGCCAGCAGACTTAACGACAGGGTGGGCAATCAGCCCCAGCATTTT	CASRLNDRVGNQPQHF
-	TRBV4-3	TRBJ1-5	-	TGCGCCAGCAGCCAATCGGAAAATCAGCCCCAGCATTTT	CASSQSENQPQHF
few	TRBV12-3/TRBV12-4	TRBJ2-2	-	TGTGCCAGCAGGGGGGGGGGCGTCGTCTTT	CASRGGGVVF
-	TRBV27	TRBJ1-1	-	TGTGCCAGCAGTTCCGGGGTTTACATGGCCTCTGAAGCTTTCTTT	CASSSGVYMASEAFF
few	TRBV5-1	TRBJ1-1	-	TGCGCCAGCAGCCGAGGGGGGGGCCCGAGTGATGAAGCTTTCTTT	CASSRGGGPSDEAFF
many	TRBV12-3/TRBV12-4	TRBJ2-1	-	TGTGCCAGCAGTCCCCCCGGGCAGCCCATCTTCTTC	CASSPPGQPIFF
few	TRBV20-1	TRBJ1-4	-	TGCAGTGCTAGACCAGGGGCTGAAAAACTGTTTTTT	CSARPGAEKLFF
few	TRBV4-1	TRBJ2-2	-	TGCGCCAGCAGCCAAGAGTACACCGGGGAGCTGTTTTTT	CASSQEYTGELFF
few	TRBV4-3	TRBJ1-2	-	TGCGCCAGCAGCCAAGGATCGTCAGGGAACTATGGCTACACCTTC	CASSQGSSGNYGYTF
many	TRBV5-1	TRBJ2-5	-	TGCGCCAGCAGCGGGGACCAAGAGACCCAGTACTTC	CASSGDQETQYF
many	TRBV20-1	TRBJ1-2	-	TGCAGTGCTAGAGATCGGACCATACCCCTTGCTAACTATGGCTACACCTTC	CSARDRTIPLANYGYTF
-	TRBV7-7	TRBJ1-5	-	TGTGCTAGCAGCACGCAGGCCGGGCAGCCCCAGCATTTT	CASSTQAGQPQHF
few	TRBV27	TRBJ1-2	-	TGTGCCAGCAGTCCCGTAGCGAGGAGGGTTTATGGCTACACCTTC	CASSPVARRVYGYTF
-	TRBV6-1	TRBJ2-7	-	TGTGCCAGCAGTGAAGTCCTCGACACCTACGAGCAGTACTTC	CASSEVLDTYEQYF